This T cell receptor beta chain was sequenced during a study of T cell repertoires in cytomegalovirus infection. Concerning this clonotype itself: As yet, its antigen is unknown.

TCRdb ran MiXCR on the reads and lists one entry per CDR3 protein. The sample has about 920,000 distinct CDR3 sequences; approximately 31% are singletons. Germline CDR1 is KGHDR and CDR2 is SFDVKD. J lost 4 bases, V lost 10 bases, and 17 bases had no gene match. The CDR3 contains 16 residues. The chain is built from TRBV24-1 and TRBJ1-2, with 7 bases lining up with TRBD1. Sequenced material: cultured CD8+ T cells from PBMCs, taken from culture after CMV antigen stimulation. The receptor comes from a human donor in good health (CMV status not recorded). Some clones in this sample may be carry-over from other donors' samples. CDR3 sequence (DNA): TGTGCCACGACAAACGACAGGGTACCAGACCGCTATGGCTACACCTTC. This translates into CATTNDRVPDRYGYTF.